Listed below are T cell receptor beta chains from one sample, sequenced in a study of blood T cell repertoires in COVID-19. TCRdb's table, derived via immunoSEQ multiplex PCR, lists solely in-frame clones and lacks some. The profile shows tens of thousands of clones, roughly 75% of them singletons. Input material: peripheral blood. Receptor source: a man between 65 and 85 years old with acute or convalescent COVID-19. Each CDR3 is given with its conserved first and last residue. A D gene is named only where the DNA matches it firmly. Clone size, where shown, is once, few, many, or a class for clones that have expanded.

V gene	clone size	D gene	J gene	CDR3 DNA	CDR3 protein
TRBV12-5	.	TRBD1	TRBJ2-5	TGTGCTAGTGTGGACAGGGCCCAAGAGACCCAGTACTTC	CASVDRAQETQYF
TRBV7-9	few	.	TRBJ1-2	TGTGCCAGCAGCAAAACTGACTATGGCTACACCTTC	CASSKTDYGYTF
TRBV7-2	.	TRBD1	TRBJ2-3	TGTGCCAGCAGCTTAGAAGGCAGGGGGCATGATACGCAGTATTTT	CASSLEGRGHDTQYF
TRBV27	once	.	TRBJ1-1	TGTGCCAGCAGTTTAGATCTGGGAGGGAGGGCCACTGAAGCTTTCTTT	CASSLDLGGRATEAFF
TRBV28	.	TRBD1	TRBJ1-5	TGTGCCAGCAGTGCGGGACAGTCTAGCAATCAGCCCCAGCATTTT	CASSAGQSSNQPQHF
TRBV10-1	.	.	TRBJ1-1	TGCGCCAGCAGGGTGACAGTGAACACTGAAGCTTTCTTT	CASRVTVNTEAFF
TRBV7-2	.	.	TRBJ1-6	TGTGCCAGCAGCCCATTACAAGGGGGAAATTCACCCCTCCACTTT	CASSPLQGGNSPLHF
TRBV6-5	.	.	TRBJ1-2	TGTGCCAGCAGACTGGACAAACACTATGGCTACACCTTC	CASRLDKHYGYTF
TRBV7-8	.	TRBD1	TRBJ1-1	TGTGCCAGCAGCTTCCCGACAGGGAGGAACACTGAAGCTTTCTTT	CASSFPTGRNTEAFF
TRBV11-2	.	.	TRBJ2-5	TGTGCCAGCAGCCAAGGGGCCCGGAACCAAGAGACCCAGTACTTC	CASSQGARNQETQYF
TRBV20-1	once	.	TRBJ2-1	TGCAGTGCTAGTAGTCTAGCTCAGAGCTCCTACAATGAGCAGTTCTTC	CSASSLAQSSYNEQFF
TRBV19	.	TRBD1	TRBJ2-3	TGTGCCAGTAGTATAGACCCGTACGAGGGGACAGGGTCCCCAGATACGCAGTATTTT	CASSIDPYEGTGSPDTQYF
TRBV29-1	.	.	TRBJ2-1	TGCAGCGTCTACTGGGCGGGGATATACAATGAGCAGTTCTTC	CSVYWAGIYNEQFF
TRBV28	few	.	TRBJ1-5	TGTGCCAACCAAAAGGGGCCGGGGGTCTTCAATCAGCCCCAGCATTTT	CANQKGPGVFNQPQHF
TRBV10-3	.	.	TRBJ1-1	TGTGCCGTCCGTGGCGGGGTCGACACTGAAGCTTTCTTT	CAVRGGVDTEAFF
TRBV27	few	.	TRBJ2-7	TGTGCCAGCAGAGCGGCGTCCTCCTACGAGCAGTACTTC	CASRAASSYEQYF
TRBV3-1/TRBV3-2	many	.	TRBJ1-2	TGTGCCAGCAGCCAAGGACCCAGCGGCTATGGCTACACCTTC	CASSQGPSGYGYTF
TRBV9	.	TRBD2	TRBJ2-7	TGTGCCAGCAGCGTAGATGCTAGCGGCCACTACGAGCAGTACTTC	CASSVDASGHYEQYF
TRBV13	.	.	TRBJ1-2	TGTGCCAGCAGCTTCCCGGGAAACCCCTATGGCTACACCTTC	CASSFPGNPYGYTF
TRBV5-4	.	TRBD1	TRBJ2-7	TGTGCCAGCAGCTTGATAGGACAGGGGGCCTACGAGCAGTACTTC	CASSLIGQGAYEQYF
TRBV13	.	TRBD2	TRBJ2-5	TGTGCCAGCAGCTTAGGGCGGGGGGAACAAGAGACCCAGTACTTC	CASSLGRGEQETQYF
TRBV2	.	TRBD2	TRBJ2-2	TGTGCCAGCCGACTAGCGGTTCTCACCGGGGAGCTGTTTTTT	CASRLAVLTGELFF